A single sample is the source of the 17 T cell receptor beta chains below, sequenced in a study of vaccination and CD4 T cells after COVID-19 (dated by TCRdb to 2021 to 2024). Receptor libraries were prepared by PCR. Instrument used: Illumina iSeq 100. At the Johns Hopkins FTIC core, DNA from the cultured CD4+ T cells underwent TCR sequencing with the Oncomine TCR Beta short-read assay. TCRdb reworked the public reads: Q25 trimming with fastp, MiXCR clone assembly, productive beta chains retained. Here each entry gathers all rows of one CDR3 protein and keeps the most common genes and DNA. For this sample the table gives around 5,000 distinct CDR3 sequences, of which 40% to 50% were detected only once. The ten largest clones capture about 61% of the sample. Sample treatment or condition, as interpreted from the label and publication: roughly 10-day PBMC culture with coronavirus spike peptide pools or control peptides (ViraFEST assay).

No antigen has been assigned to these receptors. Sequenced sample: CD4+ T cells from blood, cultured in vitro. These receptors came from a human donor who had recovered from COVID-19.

This chain's CDR3 is CASSFEGLGGYTYESNQPQHF. The CDR3 coding sequence is TGTGCCAGCAGTTTCGAGGGCCTGGGGGGGTACACTTATGAGAGCAATCAGCCCCAGCATTTT. The chain carries TRBV12-3 or TRBV12-4 and TRBJ1-5; maybe TRBD1 (5 bases). This CDR3 spans 21 amino acids. V shed 3 bases and J shed 1 base, with 28 bases lying between them.

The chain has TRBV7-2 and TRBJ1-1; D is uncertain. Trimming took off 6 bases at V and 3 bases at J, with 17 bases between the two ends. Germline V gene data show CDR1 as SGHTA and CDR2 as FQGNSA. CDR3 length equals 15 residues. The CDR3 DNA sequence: TGTGCCAGCAGTAGAGGGTACGAGGTTTACACTGAAGCTTTCTTT. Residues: CASSRGYEVYTEAFF.

This CDR3 is CASSQDSLTYEQYF. The CDR3, as DNA: TGCGCCAGCAGCCAAGATTCTCTTACCTACGAGCAGTACTTC. The rearrangement links TRBV4-3 to TRBJ2-7; D remains unclear. The CDR3 runs 14 residues. V shed 0 bases and J shed 2 bases, with 8 bases lying between them. Per the germline V gene, CDR1 is LGHNA and CDR2 is YSLEER.

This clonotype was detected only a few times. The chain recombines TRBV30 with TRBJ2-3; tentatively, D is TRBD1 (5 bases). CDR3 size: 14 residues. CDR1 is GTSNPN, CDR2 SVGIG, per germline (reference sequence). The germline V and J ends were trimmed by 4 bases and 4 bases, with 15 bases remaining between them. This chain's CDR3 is CAWMDTRRADTQYF. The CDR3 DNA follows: TGTGCCTGGATGGACACCCGAAGGGCAGATACGCAGTATTTT.

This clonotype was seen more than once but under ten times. The CDR3 region has the DNA TGTGCCAGCAGCCAAGGAGGGACTAGGGGCGAGACCCAGTACTTC. This sequence encodes CASSQGGTRGETQYF. This rearrangement joins TRBV14 to TRBJ2-5, with 8 bases lining up with TRBD2. The J segment lost 5 bases and the V segment lost 1 base, leaving 6 bases of the junction unmatched. The CDR3 is made up of 15 amino acids. Per germline, CDR1 SGHDN and CDR2 FVKESK. The whole variable domain, remainder taken from reference TRBV14 and TRBJ2-5, is EAGVTQFPSHSVIEKGQTVTLRCDPISGHDNLYWYRRVMGKEIKFLLHFVKESKQDESGMPNNRFLAERTGGTYSTLKVQPAELEDSGVYFCASSQGGTRGETQYFGPGTRLLVL.

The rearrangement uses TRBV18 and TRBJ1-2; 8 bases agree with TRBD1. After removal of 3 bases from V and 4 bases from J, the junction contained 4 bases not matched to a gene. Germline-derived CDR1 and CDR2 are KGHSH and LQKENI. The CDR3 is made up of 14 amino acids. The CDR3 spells CASSPGQGLYGYTF. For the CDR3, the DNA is TGTGCCAGCTCACCCGGACAGGGTCTCTATGGCTACACCTTC. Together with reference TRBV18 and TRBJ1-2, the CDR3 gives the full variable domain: NAGVMQNPRHLVRRRGQEARLRCSPMKGHSHVYWYRQLPEEGLKFMVYLQKENIIDESGMPKERFSAEFPKEGPSILRIQQVVRGDSAAYFCASSPGQGLYGYTFGSGTRLTVV.

The CDR3 loop is CAWSAQQGGGYTF. In nucleotides, the CDR3 is TGTGCCTGGAGTGCCCAACAGGGTGGTGGCTACACCTTC. The chain has TRBV30 and TRBJ1-2; a possible D gene is TRBD1 (6 bases). Germline loops: CDR1 GTSNPN, CDR2 SVGIG (reference sequence). This CDR3 is 13 amino acids long. V was trimmed by 1 base and J by 7 bases, leaving 13 bases between them.

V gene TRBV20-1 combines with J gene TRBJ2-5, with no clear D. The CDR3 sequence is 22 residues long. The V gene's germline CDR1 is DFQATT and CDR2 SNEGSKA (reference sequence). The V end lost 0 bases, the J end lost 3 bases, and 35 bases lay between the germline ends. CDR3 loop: CSARDRKAVAASRQSKKETQYF. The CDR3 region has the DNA TGCAGTGCTAGAGATCGCAAGGCCGTCGCGGCTTCCCGCCAGAGTAAAAAAGAGACCCAGTACTTC.

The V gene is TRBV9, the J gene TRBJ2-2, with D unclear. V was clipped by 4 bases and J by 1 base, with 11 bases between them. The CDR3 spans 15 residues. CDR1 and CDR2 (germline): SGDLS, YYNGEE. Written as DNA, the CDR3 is TGTGCCAGCAGCACCGGGTCTCTGAACACCGGGGAGCTGTTTTTT. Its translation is CASSTGSLNTGELFF.

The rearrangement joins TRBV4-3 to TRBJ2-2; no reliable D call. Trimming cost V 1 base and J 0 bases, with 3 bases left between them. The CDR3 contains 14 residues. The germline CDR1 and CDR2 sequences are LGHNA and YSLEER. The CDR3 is CASSQAPNTGELFF. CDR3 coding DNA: TGCGCCAGCAGCCAAGCCCCGAACACCGGGGAGCTGTTTTTT.

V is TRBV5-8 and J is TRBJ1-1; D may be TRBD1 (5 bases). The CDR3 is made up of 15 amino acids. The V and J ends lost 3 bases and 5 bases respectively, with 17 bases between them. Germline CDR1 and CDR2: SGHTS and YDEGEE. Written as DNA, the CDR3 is TGTGCCAGCAGCTCGGGGAATAGGGGATGGACTGAAGCTTTCTTT. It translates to CASSSGNRGWTEAFF.

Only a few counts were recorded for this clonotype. The CDR3 loop reads CASKILGTENQPQHF. Written as DNA, the CDR3 is TGTGCCAGTAAGATACTTGGGACAGAGAATCAGCCCCAGCATTTT. The chain couples TRBV19 to TRBJ1-5, with 7 nucleotides matching TRBD1. Germline CDR1 LNHDA, CDR2 SQIVND (reference sequence). CDR3 length equals 15 residues. The V and J ends lost 7 bases and 4 bases, in that order; junction bases with no gene match: 10.

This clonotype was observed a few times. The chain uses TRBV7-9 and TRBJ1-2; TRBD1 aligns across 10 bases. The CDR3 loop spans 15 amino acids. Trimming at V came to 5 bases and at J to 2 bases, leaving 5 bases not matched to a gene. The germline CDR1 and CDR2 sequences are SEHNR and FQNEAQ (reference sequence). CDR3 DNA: TGTGCCAGCAGCCCGCGACAGGGGGCAAACTATGGCTACACCTTC. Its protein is CASSPRQGANYGYTF. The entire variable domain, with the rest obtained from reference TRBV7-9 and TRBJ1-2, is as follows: DTGVSQNPRHKITKRGQNVTFRCDPISEHNRLYWYRQTLGQGPEFLTYFQNEAQLEKSRLLSDRFSAERPKGSFSTLEIQRTEQGDSAMYLCASSPRQGANYGYTFGSGTRLTVV.

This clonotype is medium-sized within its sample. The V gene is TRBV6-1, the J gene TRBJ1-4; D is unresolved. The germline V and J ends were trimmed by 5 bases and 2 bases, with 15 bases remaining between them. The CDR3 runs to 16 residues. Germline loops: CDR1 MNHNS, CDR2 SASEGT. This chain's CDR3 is CASSKSLGGTNEKLFF. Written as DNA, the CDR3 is TGTGCCAGCAGTAAATCCCTGGGCGGTACTAATGAAAAACTGTTTTTT.

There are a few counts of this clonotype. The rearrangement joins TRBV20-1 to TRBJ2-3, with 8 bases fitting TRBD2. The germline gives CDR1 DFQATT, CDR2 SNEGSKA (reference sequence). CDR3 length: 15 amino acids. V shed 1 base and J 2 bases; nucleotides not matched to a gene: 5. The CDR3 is CSARGPGGSTDTQYF. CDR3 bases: TGCAGTGCTAGAGGTCCGGGGGGGTCCACAGATACGCAGTATTTT.

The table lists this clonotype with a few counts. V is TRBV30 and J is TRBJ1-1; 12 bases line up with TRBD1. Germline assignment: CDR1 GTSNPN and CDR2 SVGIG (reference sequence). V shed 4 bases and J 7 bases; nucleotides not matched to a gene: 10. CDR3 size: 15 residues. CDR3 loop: CAWTLGDRGHVEAFF. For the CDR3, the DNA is TGTGCCTGGACACTGGGGGACAGGGGGCATGTTGAAGCTTTCTTT.

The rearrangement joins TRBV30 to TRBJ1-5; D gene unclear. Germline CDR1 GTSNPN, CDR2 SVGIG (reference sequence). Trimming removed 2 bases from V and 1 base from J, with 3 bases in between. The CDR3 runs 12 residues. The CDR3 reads CAWSYSNQPQHF. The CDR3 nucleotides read TGTGCCTGGAGTTACAGCAATCAGCCCCAGCATTTT.